The entry below gives a single TCR beta chain sequence along with its context. The antigen remains undetermined. The sample is drawn from a study of T cell responses to AZD1222 COVID-19 vaccine. The study's findings and limits: Clonal diversity may have been underestimated, and the donors were mostly white British, with more females than males.

V was pared by 3 bases and J by 2 bases, with 9 bases of the junction left unmatched. Germline V gene lookup returns CDR1 DFQATT and CDR2 SNEGSKA (reference sequence). This CDR3 comprises 15 residues. TCRdb's table, derived via immunoSEQ multiplex PCR, lists solely in-frame clones and lacks some. The data contain around 140,000 clones, 90% to 95% of them seen just once; the ten biggest clones take up 3% to 4%. The chain combines TRBV20-1 with TRBJ2-7; 8 nucleotides agree with TRBD1. This clonotype was sampled from an adult who received the AZD1222 COVID-19 vaccine. The material was peripheral blood, obtained 28 days after the second AZD1222 dose. The CDR3 here is CSASPSGTGPYEQYF. CDR3 DNA sequence: TGCAGTGCTAGTCCGTCCGGGACAGGACCCTACGAGCAGTACTTC.